This T cell receptor beta chain was identified in a study of blood T cell repertoires in COVID-19. Study-wide context: PBMCs, B-cell-depleted T cells, or T cells were the source of the cDNA or gDNA that made up the material.

This CDR3 comprises 13 residues. The V gene lost 4 bases and the J gene lost 7 bases, with 13 bases spanning the gap. Only in-frame clones appear in the TCRdb table, and some are missing; sequencing was by immunoSEQ multiplex PCR. The table has 100,000 to 150,000 clones, roughly 85% seen once. The rearrangement joins TRBV12-3 or TRBV12-4 to TRBJ1-1; D may be TRBD1 (6 bases). The source of this sequence is a woman over 75 with acute or convalescent COVID-19. Sequencing was carried out using peripheral blood. The CDR3 protein is CASSSRQEGEAFF. The CDR3 coding sequence is TGTGCCAGCAGTTCCCGACAGGAAGGTGAAGCTTTCTTT.